Following are 30 T cell receptor beta chains from one sample sequenced in a study of response to subunit inactivated influenza vaccine. TCRdb passed the RT-PCR reads through MiXCR, listing each CDR3 protein once. The data hold about 620,000 distinct CDR3 sequences, with over 9.5% observed a single time. The sample in question was PBMCs from blood, obtained on the day of vaccination. These receptors all stem from a man aged 50 or older who received an inactivated influenza vaccine.

This clonotype has ten or more counts. The chain combines TRBV12-3 or TRBV12-4 with TRBJ2-3; D is possibly TRBD1 or TRBD2 (7 bases each). There are 15 residues in the CDR3. V was clipped by 6 bases and J by 2 bases, with 15 bases between them. CDR3 sequence (DNA): TGTGCCAGCAGCAACGACAGGGACTACACAGATACGCAGTATTTT. This translates into CASSNDRDYTDTQYF.

This clonotype was seen ten or more times. This chain links TRBV6-1 with TRBJ2-1; TRBD1 matches at 7 bases. The germline gives CDR1 MNHNS, CDR2 SASEGT. V lost 6 bases to trimming and J lost 0 bases; unmatched junction nucleotides: 5. The CDR3 sequence is 15 residues long. CDR3 coding DNA: TGTGCCAGCAGCGAGGGACAGAGCTCCTACAATGAGCAGTTCTTC. Amino acids: CASSEGQSSYNEQFF.

V gene TRBV20-1 combines with J gene TRBJ2-1; D is unresolved. This CDR3 has 11 residues. From germline, CDR1 is DFQATT and CDR2 SNEGSKA (reference sequence). V lost 4 bases and J 10 bases, leaving 11 bases between the germline ends. The CDR3 loop reads CSATQIKEQFF. The CDR3, as DNA: TGCAGTGCTACCCAGATTAAAGAGCAGTTCTTC.

In this sample, this clonotype turned up a few times. The genes are TRBV4-2 and TRBJ2-1, with 9 bases lining up with TRBD2. The germline V gene has CDR1 LGHNA and CDR2 YNFKEQ. This CDR3 is built from 17 residues. The trim removed 0 bases at V and 6 bases at J, leaving 9 bases unmatched. The DNA for the CDR3 is TGTGCCAGCAGCCAAGATGAGGGCATAGCGGGAGCCAATGAGCAGTTCTTC. Translating gives CASSQDEGIAGANEQFF.

There are a few counts of this clonotype. The chain carries TRBV7-9 and TRBJ2-5; D tentatively fits TRBD1 or TRBD2 (6 bases each). The V end was cut by 2 bases, the J end by 4 bases, with 8 bases between. CDR1 and CDR2 from the germline V gene are SEHNR and FQNEAQ (reference sequence). This CDR3 contains 13 residues. The CDR3 DNA follows: TGTGCCAGCAGCTTATGGGGGGCAGAGACCCAGTACTTC. Amino acid sequence: CASSLWGAETQYF.

This clonotype was detected many times. This chain uses TRBV12-3 or TRBV12-4 with TRBJ1-2; possibly TRBD1 for D (6 bases). The CDR3 covers 12 residues. V was shortened by 4 bases and J by 7 bases, with 10 bases between the two germline ends. The CDR3 region is CASSSGVAGYTF. The CDR3 DNA reads TGTGCCAGCAGTTCAGGGGTGGCTGGCTACACCTTC.

This clonotype was recorded at least ten times. The chain recombines TRBV11-2 with TRBJ2-2; tentatively, D is TRBD1 or TRBD2 (5 bases each). V was pared by 4 bases and J by 6 bases, with 12 bases between. The CDR3 runs to 14 residues. CDR1 SGHAT and CDR2 FQNNGV come from the germline V gene. The CDR3 DNA follows: TGTGCCAGCAGCTGGGACCGCGGGTCCGGGGAGCTGTTTTTT. Translating it yields CASSWDRGSGELFF.

This clonotype occurred a few times. J is TRBJ2-2 and V is TRBV10-3, with D maybe TRBD1 (6 bases). This CDR3 region has 14 residues. Trimming cost V 8 bases and J 4 bases, with 14 bases left between them. Germline CDR1 reads ENHRY; CDR2 reads SYGVKD. CDR3 sequence reads: CAISRDMGTGELFF. CDR3 nucleotides: TGTGCCATCTCCAGGGACATGGGCACCGGGGAGCTGTTTTTT.

The chain joins TRBV20-1 to TRBJ2-1; 7 bases agree with TRBD2. The V gene end was trimmed by 3 bases and the J gene end by 3 bases; junction bases not matched to a gene: 5. The CDR3 is made up of 14 amino acids. CDR1 and CDR2 from the germline V gene are DFQATT and SNEGSKA (reference sequence). CDR3 loop: CSARSRDYYNEQFF. CDR3 coding DNA: TGCAGTGCTAGGTCCAGGGACTACTACAATGAGCAGTTCTTC.

The rearrangement links TRBV9 to TRBJ1-1; 7 bases are a match to TRBD1. CDR1 SGDLS and CDR2 YYNGEE come from the germline V gene. Trimming removed 3 bases from V and 2 bases from J; junction bases left unmatched: 10. The CDR3 runs 16 residues. The CDR3: CASSANRQGTNTEAFF. The CDR3 DNA sequence: TGTGCCAGCAGCGCCAACCGACAGGGAACAAACACTGAAGCTTTCTTT. Full variable domain (outside the CDR3, taken from reference TRBV9 and TRBJ1-1): DSGVTQTPKHLITATGQRVTLRCSPRSGDLSVYWYQQSLDQGLQFLIQYYNGEERAKGNILERFSAQQFPDLHSELNLSSLELGDSALYFCASSANRQGTNTEAFFGQGTRLTVV.

This clonotype appeared a few times. The rearrangement links TRBV20-1 to TRBJ2-3; perhaps TRBD2 as D (5 bases). Between the trimmed V and J ends, which lost 4 bases and 6 bases, there was a span of 14 bases. The CDR3 loop spans 13 amino acids. Germline V lookup: CDR1 DFQATT, CDR2 SNEGSKA (reference sequence). The CDR3 nucleotides are TGCAGTGCTATCGCCGAGGGTGCCGATACGCAGTATTTT. As protein: CSAIAEGADTQYF.

This clonotype showed up just a few times. The V gene is TRBV12-3 or TRBV12-4, the J gene TRBJ2-1; 8 nucleotides match TRBD1. Losses at the gene ends were 11 bases for V and 6 bases for J; bases not matched to a gene: 6. The CDR3 totals 12 residues. The CDR3 DNA is TGTGCCTGGGGGACAGGTTTCAATGAGCAGTTCTTC. Amino acid sequence: CAWGTGFNEQFF.

This clonotype appeared a few times. At one end, the junction sequence differs from germline, possibly due to a read error. The genes are TRBV2 and TRBJ1-1; no firm D call. The germline CDR1 and CDR2 sequences are SNHLY and FYNNEI. The CDR3 contains 11 residues. The CDR3 nucleotides are TGTGCCAGCAGTGAAGCCACGACGGCCTACTTT. It translates to CASSEATTAYF.

Only a few counts were recorded for this clonotype. This chain connects TRBV15 to TRBJ2-3; D is undetermined. This CDR3 region has 17 residues. The germline CDR1 and CDR2 sequences are LNHNV and YYDKDF (reference sequence). The V gene lost 0 bases and the J gene lost 7 bases, with 20 bases spanning the gap. Here the CDR3 reads CATSRDEAQPIRYTQYF. CDR3 nucleotide sequence: TGTGCCACCAGCAGAGATGAGGCACAGCCCATTCGGTATACGCAGTATTTT.

This rearrangement joins TRBV25-1 to TRBJ2-1; 9 bases fit TRBD2. The CDR3 is made up of 14 amino acids. J gave up 4 bases and V 3 bases, and 1 base lay outside the gene matches. Germline-derived CDR1 and CDR2 are MGHDK and SYGVNS. Here the CDR3 reads CASSDLAGYNEQFF. The CDR3, as DNA: TGTGCCAGCAGTGACCTAGCGGGGTACAATGAGCAGTTCTTC.

The J gene is TRBJ1-2, the V gene TRBV2; 7 bases match TRBD1. CDR3 length: 15 amino acids. CDR1 is SNHLY and CDR2 is FYNNEI in the germline V gene. Unmatched junction bases numbered 9, after V lost 3 bases and J lost 5 bases. The CDR3 bases are TGTGCCAGCAGTGACGGTGGAGGGGGCTGGTATGGCTACACCTTC. As protein: CASSDGGGGWYGYTF.

V and J are TRBV29-1 and TRBJ1-1, with D perhaps matching TRBD1 (6 bases). Germline CDR1 and CDR2: SQVTM and ANQGSEA. The CDR3 sequence is 13 residues long. V was pared by 2 bases and J by 7 bases, with 14 bases between. CDR3 residues: CSVEPPGHREAFF. CDR3 in DNA: TGCAGCGTTGAACCCCCGGGACACCGTGAAGCTTTCTTT.

The chain has TRBV10-1 and TRBJ2-3; maybe TRBD1 (6 bases). The CDR3 has 14 residues. Germline V gives CDR1 WNHNN, CDR2 SYGVQD (reference sequence). V shed 4 bases and J shed 3 bases, with 11 bases lying between them. CDR3 amino acids: CASSARTATDTQYF. CDR3 DNA sequence: TGCGCCAGCAGTGCTAGGACAGCTACAGATACGCAGTATTTT.

The chain joins TRBV2 to TRBJ2-1; D possibly corresponds to TRBD2 (5 bases). Trimming removed 5 bases at V and 5 bases at J, with 19 bases between. Germline lookup yields CDR1 SNHLY and CDR2 FYNNEI. CDR3 length: 16 amino acids. The CDR3 bases are TGTGCCAGCAGTCCGTCTATGGCTAGCCTGGACAATGAGCAGTTCTTC. Residues: CASSPSMASLDNEQFF.

This chain joins TRBV27 and TRBJ2-1; maybe TRBD2 (6 bases). The CDR3 is 15 amino acids. V lost 7 bases and J lost 2, with 15 bases in between. Germline V gene data show CDR1 as MNHEY and CDR2 as SMNVEV (reference sequence). The CDR3 loop is CASTKISGPYNEQFF. The CDR3 region has the DNA TGTGCCAGCACCAAGATTAGCGGCCCCTACAATGAGCAGTTCTTC.

This clonotype appeared a few times. CDR3 amino acids: CASVQVGFSDEQYF. The CDR3, as DNA: TGTGCCAGCGTACAGGTGGGGTTCTCTGACGAGCAGTACTTC. This chain connects TRBV6-1 to TRBJ2-7; D is perhaps TRBD1 (5 bases). The CDR3 is 14 amino acids. Germline assignment: CDR1 MNHNS and CDR2 SASEGT. Trimming cost V 8 bases and J 5 bases, with 19 bases left between them.

The chain joins TRBV20-1 to TRBJ2-1; 14 nucleotides match TRBD2. This CDR3 has 15 residues. V was pared by 5 bases and J by 6 bases, with 6 bases of the junction left unmatched. CDR1 and CDR2 (germline): DFQATT, SNEGSKA (reference sequence). The CDR3 sequence is CSAGSGTSGSNEQFF. The CDR3, as DNA: TGCAGTGCTGGCTCCGGGACTAGCGGGAGCAATGAGCAGTTCTTC.

The rearrangement uses TRBV7-9 and TRBJ2-5; 12 bases are a match to TRBD2. The CDR3 covers 16 residues. Germline-derived CDR1 and CDR2 are SEHNR and FQNEAQ (reference sequence). The V and J ends lost 0 bases and 3 bases, in that order; junction bases with no gene match: 2. CDR3 sequence reads: CASSLAWTSGEETQYF. CDR3 nucleotides: TGTGCCAGCAGCTTAGCGTGGACTAGCGGGGAAGAGACCCAGTACTTC.

The CDR3 nucleotides are TGTGCCAGCAGCTTCGGGACAGGGAACGTCCTGACTTTC. Translating it yields CASSFGTGNVLTF. The chain employs TRBV7-9 and TRBJ2-6; 9 bases align to TRBD1. V shed 3 bases and J 10 bases; nucleotides not matched to a gene: 1. CDR1 SEHNR and CDR2 FQNEAQ come from the germline V gene (reference sequence). CDR3 length: 13 residues.

This clonotype has a handful of counts. The gene calls are TRBV5-5 and TRBJ2-7; D is unresolved. V was shortened by 6 bases and J by 2 bases, with 12 bases between the two germline ends. Germline V gives CDR1 SGHKS, CDR2 YYEKEE (reference sequence). This CDR3 contains 13 residues. The CDR3 DNA reads as TGTGCCAGCACCCACAGAATCACCTACGAGCAGTACTTC. It yields the protein CASTHRITYEQYF. Variable domain in full (rest from reference TRBV5-5 and TRBJ2-7): DAGVTQSPTHLIKTRGQQVTLRCSPISGHKSVSWYQQVLGQGPQFIFQYYEKEERGRGNFPDRFSARQFPNYSSELNVNALLLGDSALYLCASTHRITYEQYFGPGTRLTVT.

This clonotype was recorded a few times. For the CDR3, the DNA is TGCAGCGTTGACGAGACAGGGTTCGAAAAACTGTTTTTT. It specifies CSVDETGFEKLFF. This chain joins TRBV29-1 and TRBJ1-4, with 7 nucleotides matching TRBD1. This CDR3 has 13 residues. With V trimmed by 3 bases and J by 8 bases, 6 bases remained unmatched. CDR1 is SQVTM, CDR2 ANQGSEA, per germline.

This chain connects TRBV12-3 or TRBV12-4 to TRBJ2-7, with D hard to call. This CDR3 contains 13 residues. Deletions cut 2 bases from V and 3 bases from J, with 8 bases between. This CDR3 reads CASSLRHNYEQYF. The CDR3 DNA is TGTGCCAGCAGTTTAAGGCACAACTACGAGCAGTACTTC.

This chain uses TRBV20-1 with TRBJ2-5; 8 bases are shared with TRBD2. CDR3 length: 14 amino acids. The V segment lost 0 bases and the J segment 5 bases; nucleotides outside the gene matches: 5. In germline, CDR1 is DFQATT, CDR2 SNEGSKA (reference sequence). The CDR3 loop is CSAREIGGAETQYF. CDR3 DNA: TGCAGTGCTAGAGAGATCGGGGGGGCCGAGACCCAGTACTTC.

The CDR3 DNA reads as TGCAGCGGAACTAGTTACAATGAGCAGTTCTTC. Translating gives CSGTSYNEQFF. The chain carries TRBV29-1 and TRBJ2-1; possibly TRBD2 for D (5 bases). Germline CDR1 is SQVTM and CDR2 is ANQGSEA. V lost 7 bases, J lost 4 bases, and 8 bases lay in between. This CDR3 is 11 amino acids long.

This clonotype was observed at least ten times. The V gene is TRBV4-1, the J gene TRBJ2-1; D remains ambiguous. The V gene's germline CDR1 is MGHRA and CDR2 YSYEKL. V dropped 2 bases and J dropped 0 bases, with 14 bases sitting between them. The CDR3 is made up of 17 amino acids. CDR3 nucleotide sequence: TGCGCCAGCAGCCAACCCCCGCATGAATTCTCCTACAATGAGCAGTTCTTC. Encoded protein: CASSQPPHEFSYNEQFF.